Listed below are T cell receptor beta chains from one sample, sequenced in a study of OX40 agonist ivuxolimab in advanced cancers. Repertoires were generated with immunoSEQ multiplex PCR, while TCRdb's copy carries only in-frame clones and drops some. In the table there are 60,000 to 100,000 clones, more than 75% of which are singletons. The sample here was CD4+ or CD8+ T cells sorted from blood, taken in a trial of the OX40 agonist ivuxolimab. These receptors were taken from an adult with an advanced solid tumor such as melanoma, head and neck, liver or kidney cancer. Both conserved end residues are part of each CDR3. D genes are given only for firm matches. A clone size is listed for some rows: how often the clone was seen (once, few, many), or a class if it is expanded.

abundance	j_gene	d_gene	v_gene	CDR3aa	CDR3nt
.	TRBJ1-4	.	TRBV27	CASKFTNTGGEKLFF	TGTGCCAGCAAGTTTACGAACACAGGAGGGGAAAAACTGTTTTTT
.	TRBJ2-5	TRBD1	TRBV5-1	CASSGQVGRKETQYF	TGCGCCAGCAGCGGACAGGTGGGAAGGAAAGAGACCCAGTACTTC
.	TRBJ1-1	.	TRBV28	CASGGGGWTEAFF	TGTGCCAGCGGCGGGGGAGGATGGACTGAAGCTTTCTTT
.	TRBJ2-3	.	TRBV5-6	CASSSSARGTDTQYF	TGTGCCAGCAGCTCAAGCGCCAGGGGCACAGATACGCAGTATTTT
.	TRBJ2-1	.	TRBV12-2	CASRLVSLASYNEQFF	TGTGCAAGTCGCTTAGTATCCCTAGCCTCCTACAATGAGCAGTTCTTC
.	TRBJ2-1	.	TRBV7-2	CASSLLNEQFF	TGTGCCAGCAGCTTACTCAATGAGCAGTTCTTC
.	TRBJ2-5	.	TRBV19	CASSMRQQETQYF	TGTGCCAGTAGTATGAGACAGCAAGAGACCCAGTACTTC
.	TRBJ2-1	.	TRBV7-2	CASSLASEREQFF	TGTGCCAGCAGCTTAGCCTCGGAGCGGGAGCAGTTCTTC
.	TRBJ2-2	TRBD2	TRBV28	CASWGGTGELFF	TGTGCCAGCTGGGGGGGCACCGGGGAGCTGTTTTTT
.	TRBJ2-1	TRBD2	TRBV14	CASSRTGGSYNEQFF	TGTGCCAGCAGCCGAACGGGAGGGTCCTACAATGAGCAGTTCTTC
.	TRBJ2-5	.	TRBV7-6	CASSHLESGGETQYF	TGTGCCAGCAGCCACTTAGAGTCGGGTGGCGAGACCCAGTACTTC
.	TRBJ1-5	.	TRBV7-2	CASSLVGNSNQPQHF	TGTGCCAGCAGCTTAGTAGGGAATAGCAATCAGCCCCAGCATTTT
.	TRBJ1-1	TRBD1	TRBV18	CASSTLRDREYAAFF	TGTGCCAGCTCAACACTCCGGGACAGGGAATACGCAGCTTTCTTT
.	TRBJ2-2	.	TRBV5-1	CASSLVGGVAGELFF	TGCGCCAGCAGCTTGGTTGGAGGGGTCGCCGGGGAGCTGTTTTTT
.	TRBJ1-2	.	TRBV5-6	CASSPTIRYGYTF	TGTGCCAGCAGCCCGACAATAAGATATGGCTACACCTTC
.	TRBJ1-5	.	TRBV21-1	CASSKVGEWAQHF	TGTGCCAGCAGCAAAGTAGGGGAGTGGGCCCAGCATTTT
.	TRBJ1-2	.	TRBV4-2	CASSLGGSYGYTF	TGTGCCAGCAGCTTAGGGGGGAGCTATGGCTACACCTTC
.	TRBJ2-1	.	TRBV6-1	CASIQAEAYNEQFF	TGTGCCAGCATTCAAGCGGAGGCCTACAATGAGCAGTTCTTC
.	TRBJ1-1	.	TRBV6-5	CASSYNSGNTEAFF	TGTGCCAGCAGTTACAACTCGGGAAACACTGAAGCTTTCTTT
.	TRBJ2-7	.	TRBV28	CASSLGSYEQYF	TGTGCCAGCAGTTTAGGGTCCTACGAGCAGTACTTC
once	TRBJ1-1	.	TRBV7-2	CASSSGWRTEAFF	TGTGCCAGCAGCTCAGGATGGCGCACTGAAGCTTTCTTT
few	TRBJ2-1	.	TRBV19	CASNSPLLAYGNEQFF	TGTGCCAGTAACAGTCCCCTCCTAGCGTACGGCAATGAGCAGTTCTTC
.	TRBJ2-7	.	TRBV6-5	CASSYRRNLYEQYF	TGTGCCAGCAGTTACAGGCGTAACCTTTACGAGCAGTACTTC
.	TRBJ2-1	TRBD1	TRBV18	CASSPGTGEWGEQFF	TGTGCCAGCTCACCAGGGACAGGGGAGTGGGGTGAGCAGTTCTTC
.	TRBJ1-4	.	TRBV15	CATSRRAGDGNEKLFF	TGTGCCACCAGCAGAAGAGCAGGGGACGGGAATGAAAAACTGTTTTTT
.	TRBJ2-1	TRBD2	TRBV5-1	CASSLLGTIDNEQFF	TGCGCCAGCAGCTTGCTCGGGACTATAGACAATGAGCAGTTCTTC
.	TRBJ2-1	TRBD2	TRBV5-6	CASSGRLAGNEQFF	TGTGCCAGCAGCGGAAGACTAGCGGGCAATGAGCAGTTCTTC
.	TRBJ2-7	.	TRBV5-1	CASSLDPTAYEQYF	TGCGCCAGCAGCTTGGATCCAACAGCCTACGAGCAGTACTTC
once	TRBJ1-4	TRBD1	TRBV25-1	CASSEYWDRGGEKLFF	TGTGCCAGCAGTGAATACTGGGACAGGGGAGGTGAAAAACTGTTTTTT
.	TRBJ2-1	.	TRBV7-9	CASSSVAASNEQFF	TGTGCCAGCAGCTCAGTCGCGGCCTCCAATGAGCAGTTCTTC
once	TRBJ1-2	.	TRBV29-1	CSVQAGYGYTF	TGCAGCGTCCAAGCGGGCTATGGCTACACCTTC
.	TRBJ2-1	TRBD1	TRBV15	CATRGTGTAGWNEQFF	TGTGCCACCAGGGGGACAGGGACCGCCGGGTGGAATGAGCAGTTCTTC
.	TRBJ2-7	.	TRBV7-9	CASSLGRWDEQYF	TGTGCCAGCAGCTTAGGGCGTTGGGACGAGCAGTACTTC
few	TRBJ2-1	.	TRBV7-6	CASSLGQSDNEQFF	TGTGCCAGCAGCTTGGGGCAGTCGGACAATGAGCAGTTCTTC
.	TRBJ2-7	.	TRBV27	CASRSTSLSEQYF	TGTGCCAGCAGATCTACTAGTTTAAGCGAGCAGTACTTC
.	TRBJ1-5	.	TRBV16	CASSQSVVGSGSNQPQHF	TGTGCCAGCAGCCAATCGGTCGTAGGGTCTGGTAGCAATCAGCCCCAGCATTTT
.	TRBJ2-5	.	TRBV7-8	CASSLRLGEETQYF	TGTGCCAGCAGCTTACGTCTAGGGGAAGAGACCCAGTACTTC
.	TRBJ1-5	.	TRBV28	CASSLGQVNNQPQHF	TGTGCCAGCAGTTTAGGCCAGGTCAATAATCAGCCCCAGCATTTT
.	TRBJ2-2	.	TRBV18	CASSPGDKNTGELFF	TGTGCCAGCTCACCGGGCGACAAGAACACCGGGGAGCTGTTTTTT
.	TRBJ2-1	TRBD2	TRBV5-1	CASSWGGNNEQFF	TGCGCCAGCAGCTGGGGGGGAAACAATGAGCAGTTCTTC
once	TRBJ1-2	TRBD1	TRBV10-3	CAISESTGGGNYGYTF	TGTGCCATCAGTGAATCGACAGGGGGGGGTAACTATGGCTACACCTTC
.	TRBJ2-7	TRBD2	TRBV7-2	CASSLALSGTSGRALEQYF	TGTGCCAGCAGCTTAGCCCTTTCTGGGACTAGCGGGAGGGCCCTCGAGCAGTACTTC
few	TRBJ1-5	.	TRBV28	CASYAEGPQHF	TGTGCCAGCTACGCGGAGGGTCCCCAGCATTTT
.	TRBJ1-6	TRBD1	TRBV5-6	CASSLTGGSSPLHF	TGTGCCAGCAGCCTAACAGGGGGCAGTTCACCCCTCCACTTT
once	TRBJ1-6	.	TRBV6-5	CASSYGLLDSPLHF	TGTGCCAGCAGTTACGGTTTATTGGATTCACCCCTCCACTTT
.	TRBJ2-5	TRBD1	TRBV28	CASSGDRLSETQYF	TGTGCCAGCAGTGGGGACAGGTTGTCAGAGACCCAGTACTTC
.	TRBJ1-2	.	TRBV19	CASRTRGGSGYGYTF	TGTGCCAGCCGGACCCGGGGGGGCAGTGGCTATGGCTACACCTTC
.	TRBJ2-7	TRBD1	TRBV28	CASSSHAGTVFF	TGTGCCAGCAGTTCTCACGCCGGGACAGTCTTCTTC
.	TRBJ1-5	TRBD1	TRBV19	CASSIRPEGAGQPQHF	TGTGCCAGTAGTATTCGTCCCGAGGGGGCAGGACAGCCCCAGCATTTT
.	TRBJ2-2	.	TRBV7-3	CASSPGYTGELFF	TGTGCCAGCAGCCCAGGGTATACCGGGGAGCTGTTTTTT
once	TRBJ1-3	.	TRBV6-6	CASSYSHLGKGNTIYF	TGTGCCAGCAGTTATTCACACCTAGGTAAAGGAAACACCATATATTTT
.	TRBJ2-3	TRBD2	TRBV2	CASSEAQWSGREGKDTQYF	TGTGCCAGCAGTGAAGCGCAGTGGAGCGGGAGGGAAGGAAAAGATACGCAGTATTTT